The TCR beta chain under discussion was sequenced for a study of memory CD4+ T cells and cytomegalovirus serostatus. The sort gate was single viable CD3+CD4+CD8-CD45RO+ cells for memory CD4+ T cells. The sample holds a few counts of this clone. TCRdb's copy holds only in-frame clones and misses some; the assay was immunoSEQ multiplex PCR. The table lists about 46,000 clones, over 70% of them singletons. Sequencing input: memory CD4+ T cells from blood. This clonotype was sampled from an adult in good health and CMV-seronegative.

Here the CDR3 reads CASSRLGRAGQETQYF. The CDR3 nucleotides read TGTGCCAGCAGCCGGCTAGGGCGTGCAGGACAAGAGACCCAGTACTTC. This chain connects TRBV14 to TRBJ2-5, with unresolved D. Trimming stripped 4 bases from V and 2 bases from J, with 17 bases between. This CDR3 contains 16 residues. Germline assignment: CDR1 SGHDN and CDR2 FVKESK.